This TCR beta chain was identified in a study of blood T cell repertoires in COVID-19. In the source study's methods: The assay estimated nucleated cells by amplifying reference gene primers. The method was immunoSEQ multiplex PCR; TCRdb's version includes in-frame clones alone and lacks a portion of them. V, J and clone size were drawn from that table, and D and trimming were deduced from the DNA. The table records 250,000 to 300,000 clones, approximately 80% of them present only once. The V gene lost 4 bases and the J gene lost 1 base, with 8 bases spanning the gap. Germline V gives CDR1 GTSNPN, CDR2 SVGIG (reference sequence). CDR3 length equals 14 residues.

The receptor comes from a man aged 40-49 years who had been exposed to COVID-19. The source material was PBMCs or T cells enriched from blood (not recorded which). The rearrangement uses TRBV30 and TRBJ2-6, with D maybe TRBD2 (5 bases). The CDR3 is CAWKRESGANVLTF. The CDR3 DNA follows: TGTGCCTGGAAAAGGGAGTCTGGGGCCAACGTCCTGACTTTC. Full variable domain (outside the CDR3, taken from reference TRBV30 and TRBJ2-6): SQTIHQWPATLVQPVGSPLSLECTVEGTSNPNLYWYRQAAGRGLQLLFYSVGIGQISSEVPQNLSASRPQDRQFILSSKKLLLSDSGFYLCAWKRESGANVLTFGAGSRLTVL.